These T cell receptor beta chains were read from a single sample in a study of blood T cell repertoires in COVID-19. The method was immunoSEQ multiplex PCR; TCRdb's version includes in-frame clones alone and lacks a portion of them. The sample consists of about 73,000 clones, 80% to 85% of them appearing once. The specimen sequenced was peripheral blood. The receptors stem from a man older than 75 with active or convalescent COVID-19. Each CDR3 is given without its conserved first and last residue.

V gene: TRBV19
J gene: TRBJ2-1
CDR3 protein: ASSTQGGIGNNEQF

V gene: TRBV6-4
J gene: TRBJ1-2
CDR3 protein: ASSDTGQALYGYT

V gene: TRBV5-1
J gene: TRBJ2-2
CDR3 protein: ASSLEGSAGELF

V gene: TRBV21-1
J gene: TRBJ1-1
CDR3 protein: ASSRGDRENTEAF

V gene: TRBV9
J gene: TRBJ2-5
CDR3 protein: ASSGSRDRGLQETQY

V gene: TRBV10-1
J gene: TRBJ1-2
CDR3 protein: ASSDSTGNYGYT

V gene: TRBV4-1
J gene: TRBJ1-5
CDR3 protein: ASSQETGKGQPQH

V gene: TRBV5-6
J gene: TRBJ1-1
CDR3 protein: ASSLGDSRNTEAF

V gene: TRBV18
J gene: TRBJ2-2
CDR3 protein: ASSPRDTGELF

V gene: TRBV5-1
J gene: TRBJ2-7
CDR3 protein: ASSTGAYEQY

V gene: TRBV5-1
J gene: TRBJ2-3
CDR3 protein: ASRLAGGPDTQY

V gene: TRBV5-1
J gene: TRBJ2-1
CDR3 protein: ASKDPRREGLTEQF

V gene: TRBV5-1
J gene: TRBJ2-7
CDR3 protein: ASSMFGQGFIYEQY

V gene: TRBV5-1
J gene: TRBJ1-1
CDR3 protein: ASSLDTPNTEAF

V gene: TRBV5-1
J gene: TRBJ2-2
CDR3 protein: ASSSGLRLSNTGELF

V gene: TRBV5-5
J gene: TRBJ2-3
CDR3 protein: ASSLQGGRSILTDTQY

V gene: TRBV5-1
J gene: TRBJ2-3
CDR3 protein: ASTSGGNFQTQY

V gene: TRBV3-1/TRBV3-2
J gene: TRBJ2-7
CDR3 protein: ASSQVYAGSYEQY

V gene: TRBV2
J gene: TRBJ1-1
CDR3 protein: ASSLARQGANTEAF

V gene: TRBV5-4
J gene: TRBJ1-1
CDR3 protein: ASSHTGRNTEAF

V gene: TRBV19
J gene: TRBJ1-5
CDR3 protein: ASSITRVNQPQH

V gene: TRBV11-3
J gene: TRBJ2-1
CDR3 protein: ASSSSGRVKF

V gene: TRBV28
J gene: TRBJ2-7
CDR3 protein: ASSQGGGSSYEQY

V gene: TRBV7-8
J gene: TRBJ2-1
CDR3 protein: ASSPPRGLSVNEQF

V gene: TRBV6-5
J gene: TRBJ1-2
CDR3 protein: ASSFRGYYGYT

V gene: TRBV30
J gene: TRBJ1-3
CDR3 protein: AWTTTGTYSGNTIY

V gene: TRBV5-1
J gene: TRBJ1-3
CDR3 protein: ASSPARGNTIY

V gene: TRBV5-6
J gene: TRBJ1-2
CDR3 protein: ASSSGQLTNYGYT

V gene: TRBV30
J gene: TRBJ2-1
CDR3 protein: AWSARAGWNEQF

V gene: TRBV7-6
J gene: TRBJ2-5
CDR3 protein: ASSLAHSSQETQY

V gene: TRBV7-2
J gene: TRBJ2-5
CDR3 protein: ASSSRGQFQETQY

V gene: TRBV18
J gene: TRBJ1-1
CDR3 protein: ATEAWDRVTEAF

V gene: TRBV18
J gene: TRBJ2-1
CDR3 protein: ASSPRFSGETSYNEQF

V gene: TRBV21-1
J gene: TRBJ2-4
CDR3 protein: ASSISRARAKNIQY

V gene: TRBV28
J gene: TRBJ1-1
CDR3 protein: ASSSLTGVSTEAF

V gene: TRBV15
J gene: TRBJ2-3
CDR3 protein: ATSTRRPGQGQRTDTQY

V gene: TRBV6-2/TRBV6-3
J gene: TRBJ2-1
CDR3 protein: ASSYISGSYNEQF

V gene: TRBV18
J gene: TRBJ2-1
CDR3 protein: ASSQLAGVTYNEQF

V gene: TRBV15
J gene: TRBJ2-5
CDR3 protein: ATSRGSGGNQETQY

V gene: TRBV14
J gene: TRBJ1-3
CDR3 protein: ASSQDSVWASGNTIY

V gene: TRBV19
J gene: TRBJ1-5
CDR3 protein: ASSIDRVGPQH

V gene: TRBV7-2
J gene: TRBJ2-3
CDR3 protein: ASSPDRLSTDTQY

V gene: TRBV30
J gene: TRBJ2-5
CDR3 protein: AWSVTEQTQY

V gene: TRBV5-6
J gene: TRBJ1-1
CDR3 protein: ASRRTGRNTEAF

V gene: TRBV7-2
J gene: TRBJ2-1
CDR3 protein: ASSFPGVHEQF

V gene: TRBV9
J gene: TRBJ2-1
CDR3 protein: ASSFLDNEQF

V gene: TRBV6-5
J gene: TRBJ2-7
CDR3 protein: ASSYSGDITYEQY

V gene: TRBV5-4
J gene: TRBJ2-3
CDR3 protein: ASSALRAHTQY

V gene: TRBV6-5
J gene: TRBJ2-1
CDR3 protein: ALRGTTSNNEQF

V gene: TRBV6-2/TRBV6-3
J gene: TRBJ2-3
CDR3 protein: ASSPSPYRRRTTDTQY

V gene: TRBV18
J gene: TRBJ2-1
CDR3 protein: ASSPSSGGAINEQF

V gene: TRBV6-5
J gene: TRBJ1-6
CDR3 protein: ASSSLNSPLH

V gene: TRBV10-2
J gene: TRBJ1-4
CDR3 protein: ASSQRLNEKLF

V gene: TRBV3-1/TRBV3-2
J gene: TRBJ2-3
CDR3 protein: ASSQAKGLAGLVDTQY

V gene: TRBV4-1
J gene: TRBJ1-5
CDR3 protein: ASSQVPGQPSGQPQH